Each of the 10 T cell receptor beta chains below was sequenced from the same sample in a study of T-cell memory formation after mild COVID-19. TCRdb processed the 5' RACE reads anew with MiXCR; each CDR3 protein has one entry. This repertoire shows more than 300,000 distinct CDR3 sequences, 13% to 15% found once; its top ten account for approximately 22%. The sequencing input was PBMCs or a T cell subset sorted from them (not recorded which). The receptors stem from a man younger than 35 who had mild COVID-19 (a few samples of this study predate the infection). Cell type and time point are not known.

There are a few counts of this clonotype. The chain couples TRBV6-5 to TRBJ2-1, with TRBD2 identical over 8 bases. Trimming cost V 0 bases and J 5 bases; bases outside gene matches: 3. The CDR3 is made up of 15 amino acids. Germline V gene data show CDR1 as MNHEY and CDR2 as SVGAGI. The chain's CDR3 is CASSYSILADNEQFF. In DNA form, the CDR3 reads TGTGCCAGCAGTTACTCGATACTAGCGGACAATGAGCAGTTCTTC.

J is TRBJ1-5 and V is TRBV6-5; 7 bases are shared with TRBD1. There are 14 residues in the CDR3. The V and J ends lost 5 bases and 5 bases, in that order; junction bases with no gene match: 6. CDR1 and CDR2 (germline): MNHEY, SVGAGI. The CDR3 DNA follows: TGTGCCAGCAGTCGCCGGGACAGTTATCAGCCCCAGCATTTT. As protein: CASSRRDSYQPQHF.

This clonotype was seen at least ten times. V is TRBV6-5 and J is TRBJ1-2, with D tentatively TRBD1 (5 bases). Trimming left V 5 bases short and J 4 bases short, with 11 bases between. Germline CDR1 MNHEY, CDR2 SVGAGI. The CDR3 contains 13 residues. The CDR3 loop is CASSPLGGYGYTF. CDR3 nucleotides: TGTGCCAGCAGTCCCCTCGGGGGCTATGGCTACACCTTC.

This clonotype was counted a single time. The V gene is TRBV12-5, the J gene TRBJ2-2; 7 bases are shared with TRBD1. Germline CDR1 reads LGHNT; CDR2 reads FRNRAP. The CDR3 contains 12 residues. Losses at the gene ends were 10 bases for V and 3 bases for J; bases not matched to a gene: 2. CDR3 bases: TGTGCTACGGGACAGCACACCGGGGAGCTGTTTTTT. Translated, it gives CATGQHTGELFF.

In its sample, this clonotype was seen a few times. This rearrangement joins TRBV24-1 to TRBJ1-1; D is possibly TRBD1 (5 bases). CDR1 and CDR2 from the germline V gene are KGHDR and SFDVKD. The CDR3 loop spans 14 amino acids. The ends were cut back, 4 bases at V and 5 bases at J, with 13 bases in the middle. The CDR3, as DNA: TGTGCCACCAGTGAATATCAGGGTGTAACTGAAGCTTTCTTT. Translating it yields CATSEYQGVTEAFF.

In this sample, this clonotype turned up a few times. The CDR3: CSARVRDNKNIQYF. The CDR3 DNA is TGCAGTGCTAGAGTCCGGGATAATAAAAACATTCAGTACTTC. The rearrangement uses TRBV20-1 and TRBJ2-4; D possibly corresponds to TRBD2 (5 bases). Trimming removed 1 base from V and 4 bases from J, with 11 bases in between. The CDR3 length is 14 residues. Germline-derived CDR1 and CDR2 are DFQATT and SNEGSKA (reference sequence).

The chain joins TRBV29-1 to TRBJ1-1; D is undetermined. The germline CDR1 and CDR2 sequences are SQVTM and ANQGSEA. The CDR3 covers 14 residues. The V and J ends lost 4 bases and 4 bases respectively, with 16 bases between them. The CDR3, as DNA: TGCAGCGTTGTTCCGCTGTCGGGTCCCACTGAAGCTTTCTTT. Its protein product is CSVVPLSGPTEAFF.

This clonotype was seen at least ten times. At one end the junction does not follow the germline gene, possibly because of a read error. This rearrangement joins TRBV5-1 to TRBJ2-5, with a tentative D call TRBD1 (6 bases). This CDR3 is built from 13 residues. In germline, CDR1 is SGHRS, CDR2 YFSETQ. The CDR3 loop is CASSSQGQETQYF. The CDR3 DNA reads TGTGCCAGCAGCTCACAGGGCCAAGAGACCCAGTACTTC.

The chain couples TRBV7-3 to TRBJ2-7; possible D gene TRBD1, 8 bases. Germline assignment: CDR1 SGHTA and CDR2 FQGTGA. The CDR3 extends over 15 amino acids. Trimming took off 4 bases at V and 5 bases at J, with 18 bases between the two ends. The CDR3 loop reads CASSSRTGRGHEQYF. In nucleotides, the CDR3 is TGTGCCAGCAGCTCAAGGACAGGGAGGGGACACGAGCAGTACTTC.

This CDR3 reads CASSTGLAGNTGELFF. CDR3 DNA sequence: TGTGCCAGTAGTACCGGACTAGCGGGGAACACCGGGGAGCTGTTTTTT. The chain joins TRBV19 to TRBJ2-2, with 11 bases identical to TRBD2. V lost 4 bases, J lost 1 base, and 2 bases stayed unmatched. Germline V gene lookup returns CDR1 LNHDA and CDR2 SQIVND (reference sequence). The CDR3 is 16 amino acids.